What follows are 14 T cell receptor beta chains derived from one specimen sequenced in a study of blood T cell repertoires in COVID-19. Generated by immunoSEQ multiplex PCR, the TCRdb table keeps only in-frame clones and is missing some. This table has fewer than 140,000 clones, 71% appearing once. Sequences were obtained from peripheral blood. The receptors derive from a human donor with acute or convalescent COVID-19. The donor label of this sample is uncertain.

The chain joins TRBV15 to TRBJ2-3, with TRBD1 matching 8 bases. V lost 8 bases to trimming and J lost 6 bases; unmatched junction nucleotides: 7. Germline assignment: CDR1 LNHNV and CDR2 YYDKDF (reference sequence). This CDR3 region has 13 residues. CDR3 sequence (DNA): TGTGCCACCCATAAGGGACAGGTGGATACGCAGTATTTT. Its protein is CATHKGQVDTQYF.

The chain links TRBV6-5 to TRBJ2-7; D unclear. Germline values: CDR1 MNHEY, CDR2 SVGAGI. The CDR3 is 12 amino acids. Trimming took off 4 bases at V and 1 base at J, with 5 bases between the two ends. CDR3 DNA sequence: TGTGCCAGCAGTTGCCAGTCCTACGAGCAGTACTTC. Its protein is CASSCQSYEQYF.

This clone was observed once. This rearrangement joins TRBV4-1 to TRBJ2-7, with D maybe TRBD2 (5 bases). Germline V gene sequence: CDR1 MGHRA, CDR2 YSYEKL. Trimming stripped 0 bases from V and 4 bases from J, with 13 bases between. The CDR3 is 15 residues long. CDR3 region: CASSQDPGKGYEQYF. The CDR3 DNA reads TGCGCCAGCAGCCAAGATCCCGGGAAGGGATACGAGCAGTACTTC.

In this sample, this clone turned up a few times. This sequence joins TRBV11-2 and TRBJ2-7; the D is unclear. CDR3 length equals 11 residues. Germline CDR1 SGHAT, CDR2 FQNNGV. Trimming took 3 bases from V and 6 from J, leaving 6 bases between them. Here the CDR3 reads CASSFGPEQYF. CDR3 sequence (DNA): TGTGCCAGCAGCTTCGGTCCCGAGCAGTACTTC.

The CDR3 nucleotides read TGTGCCAGCAGCGTAGGTTTCTGGGGGACAGGCGATTACAATGAGCAGTTCTTC. It codes for CASSVGFWGTGDYNEQFF. The chain couples TRBV9 to TRBJ2-1, with 8 bases matching TRBD1. Trimming removed 0 bases from V and 4 bases from J; junction bases left unmatched: 12. The CDR3 has 18 residues. CDR1 SGDLS and CDR2 YYNGEE come from the germline V gene.

The J gene is TRBJ2-1, the V gene TRBV18; the match to TRBD2 covers 12 bases. Per the germline V gene, CDR1 is KGHSH and CDR2 is LQKENI. V trimming: 2 bases; J trimming: 7 bases; junction bases outside the gene matches: 12. This CDR3 region has 18 residues. CDR3 DNA: TGTGCCAGCTCACCAATCGAGACCAGAACTAGCGGGGGGAATGAGCAGTTCTTC. Protein sequence: CASSPIETRTSGGNEQFF. The whole variable domain, filled in from reference TRBV18 and TRBJ2-1, reads NAGVMQNPRHLVRRRGQEARLRCSPMKGHSHVYWYRQLPEEGLKFMVYLQKENIIDESGMPKERFSAEFPKEGPSILRIQQVVRGDSAAYFCASSPIETRTSGGNEQFFGPGTRLTVL.

This chain joins TRBV12-5 and TRBJ2-5, with 13 bases aligning to TRBD2. The ends lost 0 bases at V and 7 bases at J; junction bases unmatched: 8. The CDR3 extends over 17 amino acids. Germline CDR1 reads LGHNT; CDR2 reads FRNRAP. Here the CDR3 reads CASGLVKGLAGLGTQYF. CDR3 bases: TGTGCTAGTGGTTTGGTAAAGGGACTAGCGGGGTTAGGGACCCAGTACTTC.

V is TRBV5-1 and J is TRBJ2-2; a weak D match, TRBD2 (5 bases). This CDR3 comprises 15 residues. Trimming took 0 bases from V and 5 from J, leaving 11 bases between them. Germline assignment: CDR1 SGHRS and CDR2 YFSETQ. The CDR3 protein is CASSLVQTKTGELFF. The CDR3 coding sequence is TGCGCCAGCAGCTTGGTGCAGACTAAAACCGGGGAGCTGTTTTTT.

The chain links TRBV4-1 to TRBJ1-2; a possible D gene is TRBD1 (6 bases). This CDR3 comprises 14 residues. Per germline, CDR1 MGHRA and CDR2 YSYEKL. V was trimmed by 6 bases and J by 2 bases, leaving 13 bases between them. Here the CDR3 DNA reads TGCGCCAGCAGGTCCTTAGGGGGAAACTATGGCTACACCTTC. Residues: CASRSLGGNYGYTF.

The chain combines TRBV2 with TRBJ1-5; 8 positions agree with TRBD1. Trimming took 4 bases from V and 6 from J; bases not matched to a gene: 5. Germline V gene data show CDR1 as SNHLY and CDR2 as FYNNEI. The CDR3 is made up of 14 amino acids. CDR3 DNA sequence: TGTGCCAGCAGTGGGCAGGGGGCTGTTCAGCCCCAGCATTTT. This encodes CASSGQGAVQPQHF. The full variable domain, completed using reference TRBV2 and TRBJ1-5, is EPEVTQTPSHQVTQMGQEVILRCVPISNHLYFYWYRQILGQKVEFLVSFYNNEISEKSEIFDDQFSVERPDGSNFTLKIRSTKLEDSAMYFCASSGQGAVQPQHFGDGTRLSIL.

This clone showed up just once. The chain is built from TRBV28 and TRBJ2-5; 10 bases map to TRBD1. The J segment lost 2 bases and the V segment lost 6 bases, leaving 6 bases of the junction unmatched. The CDR3 sequence is 15 residues long. Germline V CDR1 and CDR2: MDHEN, SYDVKM. CDR3: CASRWDRGGQETQYF. The CDR3 bases are TGTGCCAGCAGATGGGACAGGGGAGGTCAAGAGACCCAGTACTTC.

This clone was seen repeatedly, ten times or more. The rearrangement links TRBV7-6 to TRBJ2-1, with 7 bases matching TRBD2. Trimming took 6 bases from V and 2 from J; bases not matched to a gene: 7. CDR3 size: 15 residues. Germline-derived CDR1 and CDR2 are SGHVS and FNYEAQ. Here the CDR3 reads CASSRTGGTYNEQFF. CDR3 sequence (DNA): TGTGCCAGCAGTCGTACGGGGGGTACCTACAATGAGCAGTTCTTC.

In DNA form, the CDR3 reads TGTGCCAGCAGCTCACGACAGAACTATGGCTACACCTTC. Translated, it gives CASSSRQNYGYTF. The J gene is TRBJ1-2, the V gene TRBV3-1 (or the pseudogene TRBV3-2); the D gene is possibly TRBD1 (5 bases). CDR1 is LGHDT and CDR2 is YNNKEL in the germline V gene (reference sequence). The CDR3 extends over 13 amino acids. The V end was cut by 5 bases, the J end by 2 bases, with 9 bases between.

The genes are TRBV7-2 and TRBJ1-1, with 10 bases identical to TRBD1. V was clipped by 5 bases and J by 5 bases; unmatched bases: 11. Germline V gives CDR1 SGHTA, CDR2 FQGNSA. The CDR3 spans 16 residues. CDR3 nucleotide sequence: TGTGCCAGCAGCCCTGGGACAGGGGTTTGGGGTACTGAAGCTTTCTTT. Amino acids: CASSPGTGVWGTEAFF.